The sequence of this TCR beta chain was determined in a study of CD8 T cells in ankylosing spondylitis. This clonotype was found many times. Its antigen is still unknown. V was shortened by 5 bases and J by 9 bases, with 14 bases between the two germline ends. The CDR3 has 14 residues. Quantitative molecular-barcoded 5'-RACE generated the TCR beta libraries. TCRdb fed the 5' RACE reads into MiXCR, producing one record per CDR3 protein. The top ten clones hold roughly 16% of a sample with about 39,000 distinct CDR3 sequences, 10% of them seen once. Whole-study results and caveats: Ankylosing spondylitis blood appeared to be characterized by a TCR beta motif of about 8 highly homologous variants. In reactive arthritis synovial fluid and blood, some motif variants had been reported before. Reportedly, disease-linked clones are significantly enriched in ankylosing spondylitis patients' matched synovial fluid.

V and J are TRBV12-3 or TRBV12-4 and TRBJ1-6; TRBD1 is a possible D gene (6 bases). The sample consisted of blood, either unsorted or a sorted T cell fraction (not recorded which). The receptor's source is a male donor with ankylosing spondylitis or in good health (not recorded which). This chain's CDR3 is CASSPPGAGSPLHF. For the CDR3, the DNA is TGTGCCAGCAGTCCCCCGGGGGCGGGTTCACCCCTCCACTTT.